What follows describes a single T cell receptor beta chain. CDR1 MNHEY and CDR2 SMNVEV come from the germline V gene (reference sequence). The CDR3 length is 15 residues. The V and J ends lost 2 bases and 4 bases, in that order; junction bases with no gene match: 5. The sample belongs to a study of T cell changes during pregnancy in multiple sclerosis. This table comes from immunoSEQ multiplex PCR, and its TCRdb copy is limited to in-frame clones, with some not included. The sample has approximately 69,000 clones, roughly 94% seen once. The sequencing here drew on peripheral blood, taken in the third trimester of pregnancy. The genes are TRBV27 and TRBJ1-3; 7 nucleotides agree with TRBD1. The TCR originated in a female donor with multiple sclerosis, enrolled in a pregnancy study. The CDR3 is CASSLMTGQGNTIYF. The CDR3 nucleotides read TGTGCCAGCAGTTTAATGACAGGGCAAGGAAACACCATATATTTT.